The next 24 T cell receptor beta chains were all read from a single sample in a study of cytomegalovirus exposure and HLA in healthy donors. The PCR was carried out with 60 Vbeta primers and 13 Jbeta primers. The repertoire was sequenced with immunoSEQ multiplex PCR; TCRdb's copy has only in-frame clones and lacks some. This table holds 110,000 or so clones, around 75% found once. What was sequenced was PBMCs. The receptors stem from a woman aged 40 to 50 in good health and CMV-seropositive.

The chain uses TRBV19 and TRBJ1-1; D is perhaps TRBD1 (5 bases). The CDR3 length is 15 residues. Between the trimmed V and J ends, which lost 5 bases and 7 bases, there was a span of 20 bases. Germline V lookup: CDR1 LNHDA, CDR2 SQIVND (reference sequence). The CDR3 DNA reads as TGTGCCAGTAGTGTGTTACATCGGGAGGGGAGTGAAGCTTTCTTT. This encodes CASSVLHREGSEAFF.

This clone has just one count. V is TRBV18 and J is TRBJ1-1; D remains ambiguous. Trimming removed 0 bases at V and 0 bases at J, with 8 bases between. From germline, CDR1 is KGHSH and CDR2 LQKENI. CDR3 length equals 15 residues. The chain's CDR3 is CASSPPEIMNTEAFF. The CDR3, as DNA: TGTGCCAGCTCACCACCGGAGATAATGAACACTGAAGCTTTCTTT.

The J gene is TRBJ1-2, the V gene TRBV7-3, with D unresolved. The CDR3 loop spans 15 amino acids. With 5 bases removed from V and 3 bases from J, the gap between germline ends came to 16 bases. Looked up from germline, CDR1 is SGHTA and CDR2 is FQGTGA. The CDR3 here is CASSPGPYGDYGYTF. The DNA for the CDR3 is TGTGCCAGCAGCCCCGGGCCCTACGGGGACTATGGCTACACCTTC.

This clone has a handful of counts. This chain joins TRBV6-5 and TRBJ1-4; D uncertain. The CDR3 is made up of 13 amino acids. The germline V and J ends were trimmed by 2 bases and 7 bases, with 8 bases remaining between them. CDR1 MNHEY and CDR2 SVGAGI come from the germline V gene. The CDR3 here is CASSYVQSEKLFF. The CDR3 nucleotides are TGTGCCAGCAGTTACGTACAGAGTGAAAAACTGTTTTTT.

This chain links TRBV11-2 with TRBJ2-5, with D perhaps matching TRBD2 (6 bases). The V gene lost 5 bases and the J gene lost 2 bases, with 21 bases spanning the gap. Germline CDR1 and CDR2: SGHAT and FQNNGV. The CDR3 extends over 17 amino acids. CDR3 nucleotides: TGTGCCAGCAGCCAGGGCACACGGGAGCCGGGGCAAGAGACCCAGTACTTC. The encoded protein is CASSQGTREPGQETQYF.

The chain joins TRBV6-4 to TRBJ2-1, with D maybe TRBD1 (7 bases). The CDR3 runs to 14 residues. The germline CDR1 and CDR2 sequences are MRHNA and SNTAGT. Trimming removed 6 bases at V and 5 bases at J, with 14 bases between. The CDR3 bases are TGTGCCAGCAGCCGACAGGGAGGTAACAATGAGCAGTTCTTC. It specifies CASSRQGGNNEQFF.

This sequence joins TRBV18 and TRBJ2-7; possibly TRBD1 for D (5 bases). V lost 3 bases to trimming and J lost 4 bases, with 10 bases between them. CDR3 length: 13 amino acids. Germline V CDR1 and CDR2: KGHSH, LQKENI. This CDR3 is CASSPGQPYEQYF. CDR3 nucleotide sequence: TGTGCCAGCTCACCGGGGCAGCCGTACGAGCAGTACTTC.

V is TRBV5-1 and J is TRBJ2-7; possibly TRBD2 for D (5 bases). The CDR3 loop spans 12 amino acids. V was trimmed by 7 bases and J by 3 bases, leaving 11 bases between them. Germline V lookup: CDR1 SGHRS, CDR2 YFSETQ. CDR3 in DNA: TGCGCCAGCGGCGAGGGATTCTACGAGCAGTACTTC. This translates into CASGEGFYEQYF.

The rearrangement links TRBV7-3 to TRBJ2-2, with TRBD2 identical over 12 bases. The CDR3 is 14 residues long. Trimming removed 4 bases from V and 9 bases from J; junction bases left unmatched: 3. The germline gives CDR1 SGHTA, CDR2 FQGTGA. The CDR3 DNA sequence: TGTGCCAGCAGCTCGACTAGCGGGGGAAGGGAGCTGTTTTTT. Its protein is CASSSTSGGRELFF. The full variable domain, completed using reference TRBV7-3 and TRBJ2-2, is GAGVSQTPSNKVTEKGKYVELRCDPISGHTALYWYRQSLGQGPEFLIYFQGTGAADDSGLPNDRFFAVRPEGSVSTLKIQRTERGDSAVYLCASSSTSGGRELFFGEGSRLTVL.

This rearrangement joins TRBV19 to TRBJ2-1, with D unresolved. CDR3 size: 13 residues. CDR1 is LNHDA and CDR2 is SQIVND in the germline V gene (reference sequence). V was cut by 8 bases and J by 0 bases, with 8 bases left in between. The CDR3 DNA is TGTGCCAGTCGCCGCGCCTCCTACAATGAGCAGTTCTTC. Translation: CASRRASYNEQFF.

The chain is built from TRBV28 and TRBJ2-1; 9 bases agree with TRBD2. Germline CDR1 reads MDHEN; CDR2 reads SYDVKM. V trimming: 3 bases; J trimming: 6 bases; junction bases outside the gene matches: 6. The length of the CDR3 is 15 residues. Here the CDR3 DNA reads TGTGCCAGCAGTTTGAGTAGCGGGAGCCGCAATGAGCAGTTCTTC. This translates into CASSLSSGSRNEQFF.

The chain combines TRBV7-2 with TRBJ1-4, with D uncertain. The CDR3 contains 12 residues. The V gene lost 4 bases and the J gene lost 8 bases, with 8 bases spanning the gap. CDR1 and CDR2 from the germline V gene are SGHTA and FQGNSA. The CDR3 bases are TGTGCCAGCAGCTCGGTACGGGAAAAACTGTTTTTT. This translates into CASSSVREKLFF.

In this sample, this clone turned up once. The chain employs TRBV5-1 and TRBJ1-1; 11 bases are shared with TRBD1. Germline V gene data show CDR1 as SGHRS and CDR2 as YFSETQ. V lost 5 bases and J lost 1; bases outside the gene matches: 4. This CDR3 comprises 15 residues. CDR3 sequence reads: CASRGQGATNTEAFF. Written as DNA, the CDR3 is TGCGCCAGCAGAGGACAGGGGGCGACGAACACTGAAGCTTTCTTT.

This clone appeared a few times. The chain couples TRBV25-1 to TRBJ1-2; tentative D call: TRBD1 (5 bases). Germline assignment: CDR1 MGHDK and CDR2 SYGVNS. There are 15 residues in the CDR3. V shed 6 bases and J shed 8 bases, with 22 bases lying between them. The CDR3 DNA follows: TGTGCCAGCAGGGAAACGCGGGGGGTCACTCCCGGCTACACCTTC. As protein: CASRETRGVTPGYTF.

CDR3 sequence: CASSLQAGGPSTSTDTQYF. The DNA for the CDR3 is TGCGCCAGCAGCTTGCAGGCGGGAGGGCCCTCTACGAGCACAGATACGCAGTATTTT. The chain combines TRBV5-1 with TRBJ2-3, with TRBD2 matching 9 bases. CDR3 length equals 19 residues. Germline trimming cut 1 base from V and 0 bases from J; bases unmatched to any gene: 12. Germline V CDR1 and CDR2: SGHRS, YFSETQ.

This rearrangement joins TRBV28 to TRBJ2-1, with 8 bases identical to TRBD2. The CDR3 has 17 residues. V shed 4 bases, J shed 2 bases, and the junction held 10 bases outside the gene matches. Germline V gives CDR1 MDHEN, CDR2 SYDVKM. CDR3 sequence reads: CASSWGSLAGPYNEQFF. The CDR3 DNA follows: TGTGCCAGCAGTTGGGGCAGTCTAGCGGGCCCCTACAATGAGCAGTTCTTC.

This clone was counted between two and nine times. Its ends do not fully match the called genes, so a read error is possible. The gene calls are TRBV7-7 and TRBJ1-5; 8 bases are shared with TRBD1. The CDR3 spans 16 residues. Looked up from germline, CDR1 is SSHAT and CDR2 is FNYEAQ (reference sequence). CDR3 sequence reads: CASSVKDRVWNQPQHF. In nucleotides, the CDR3 is TGTGCTAGCAGTGTCAAGGACAGGGTTTGGAATCAGCCCCAGCATTTT.

The chain combines TRBV7-2 with TRBJ1-2; 7 bases line up with TRBD1. Germline CDR1 reads SGHTA; CDR2 reads FQGNSA. The CDR3 length is 15 residues. With V trimmed by 6 bases and J by 3 bases, 10 bases remained unmatched. As DNA, the CDR3 is TGTGCCAGCAGTCTTCAGAGAGGGGGCTACTATGGCTACACCTTC. Residues: CASSLQRGGYYGYTF.

This chain links TRBV5-6 with TRBJ2-5, with 13 bases that match TRBD2. V lost 5 bases, J lost 4 bases, and 17 bases stayed unmatched. The CDR3 spans 19 residues. The V gene's germline CDR1 is SGHDT and CDR2 YYEEEE. As DNA, the CDR3 is TGTGCCAGCAGAAACACTCCGGGACTAGCGGGGAATAGGCGAGAGACCCAGTACTTC. This sequence encodes CASRNTPGLAGNRRETQYF.

V is TRBV5-4 and J is TRBJ1-2; D is unresolved. Trimming pared 0 bases from V and 2 bases from J, leaving 11 bases between. This CDR3 spans 15 amino acids. Germline V gene data show CDR1 as SGHNT and CDR2 as YYREEE (reference sequence). The CDR3: CASSLGGGRNYGYTF. The CDR3 DNA reads as TGTGCCAGCAGCTTGGGAGGCGGTAGGAACTATGGCTACACCTTC.

This sequence joins TRBV28 and TRBJ1-6; TRBD1 agrees at 7 bases. With 4 bases clipped from V and 7 bases from J, the junction kept 1 base outside the gene matches. Germline lookup yields CDR1 MDHEN and CDR2 SYDVKM. The CDR3 runs 13 residues. The CDR3 DNA reads as TGTGCCAGCAGTTACAGGGGCAATTCACCCCTCCACTTT. Encoded protein: CASSYRGNSPLHF. The variable domain in full, completed from reference TRBV28 and TRBJ1-6, reads DVKVTQSSRYLVKRTGEKVFLECVQDMDHENMFWYRQDPGLGLRLIYFSYDVKMKEKGDIPEGYSVSREKKERFSLILESASTNQTSMYLCASSYRGNSPLHFGNGTRLTVT.

The sample holds a few counts of this clone. The gene calls are TRBV4-1 and TRBJ2-7, with D possibly matching TRBD2 (6 bases). The CDR3 runs 14 residues. Germline values: CDR1 MGHRA, CDR2 YSYEKL. V lost 4 bases to trimming and J lost 3 bases, with 13 bases between them. The CDR3 DNA reads as TGCGCCAGCAGCCCGTTGGGACTTCTCTACGAGCAGTACTTC. Residues: CASSPLGLLYEQYF.

The genes are TRBV19 and TRBJ1-1; TRBD1 matches 7 bases. Germline V gene sequence: CDR1 LNHDA, CDR2 SQIVND (reference sequence). V dropped 10 bases and J dropped 1; count of bases not matched to a gene: 9. CDR3 length: 14 residues. CDR3 DNA: TGTGCCACCAAACTGACAGGGTCGAACACTGAAGCTTTCTTT. It specifies CATKLTGSNTEAFF.

The chain recombines TRBV4-3 with TRBJ2-3; D might be TRBD2 (6 bases). V gave up 1 base and J gave up 2 bases, with 16 bases separating them. Germline CDR1 and CDR2: LGHNA and YSLEER. The CDR3 consists of 17 residues. CDR3 in amino acids: CASSQGPLATITDTQYF. The CDR3 DNA is TGCGCCAGCAGCCAAGGCCCTCTAGCGACCATCACAGATACGCAGTATTTT.